This T cell receptor beta chain was documented in a study of human T cells and chemical hapten exposure. Study outcomes and limitations: As the donors had alopecia, their immune response may differ from healthy people's.

Original handling: Counts of TCRs in each sample centred on a median of approximately 100,000 and extended from approximately 20,000 to 700,000. TCRdb called the RACE reads again in MiXCR, with one record for every CDR3 protein. Clone size and V and J calls follow TCRdb, not the original study. The profile covers a few hundred thousand distinct CDR3 sequences, with about 5% appearing a single time and around 8.6% taken by the ten largest. Note on this clonotype: Its antigen is not known.

V was clipped by 2 bases and J by 8 bases, with 10 bases between them. This CDR3 has 13 amino acids. Indicated time point: pre-sensitization, week 0. Treatment defined: therapeutic diphenylcyclopropenone sensitization with weekly scalp DPC. This material consisted of whole blood, taken in connection with sensitization to the hapten diphenylcyclopropenone (DPC). The chain employs TRBV12-3 or TRBV12-4 and TRBJ2-1; D tentatively fits TRBD1 or TRBD2 (7 bases each). The receptor was derived from a young woman with alopecia areata. Some clones in this sample may be carry-over from other donors' samples. The CDR3 is CASSLSGGDEQFF. The CDR3 DNA sequence: TGTGCCAGCAGTTTATCAGGGGGGGATGAGCAGTTCTTC.